The clone carrying this TCR beta chain was detected ten times or more. The antigen remains unidentified. This sample was included in a study of blood T cells in healthy people across ages. The J segment lost 7 bases and the V segment lost 6 bases, leaving 16 bases of the junction unmatched. CDR1 and CDR2 (germline): LGHDT, YNNKEL (reference sequence). The CDR3 totals 17 residues. Combining a sample-barcoded 5' primer with a J-beta primer mix, a second PCR ran for about 7 to 11 cycles. TCRdb independently ran MiXCR on the 5' RACE reads; one entry per CDR3 protein. The sample carries 650,000 to 1,000,000 distinct CDR3 sequences, about 34% recorded once. Findings and limits, study-wide: A strong correlation between TCR beta diversity and naive T cell percentage was seen. Observed TCR beta diversity per million T cells went down as age went up. This fall followed a roughly linear course with age. CMV status of donors was not determined, possibly confounding expanded clonotype changes.

The receptor was derived from a young man in good health. What was sequenced was blood. The chain recombines TRBV3-1 with TRBJ2-1, with 9 bases lining up with TRBD1. Written as DNA, the CDR3 is TGTGCCAGCAGTAAAGTCCCACAGGGGGCTTTAGGGAATGAGCAGTTCTTC. Residues: CASSKVPQGALGNEQFF.